The following is a T cell receptor beta chain sequence with its context. Original processing methods: Quantification of nucleated cells was approximated via reference gene primer amplification. Measured with immunoSEQ multiplex PCR; TCRdb has only the in-frame clones, and not every one. Clone size and the V and J calls come from that table; the DNA yielded D and trimming. The sample has around 140,000 clones, about 88% seen once. These data are taken from a study of blood T cell repertoires in COVID-19. Turning to the study itself: T cells, B-cell-depleted T cells, or PBMCs provided the cDNA or gDNA that served as material.

Sequenced material: peripheral blood. The sequence came from a woman older than 75 with acute or convalescent COVID-19.

The CDR3 here is CASSYDRATEAFF. In nucleotides, the CDR3 is TGTGCCAGCAGCTATGACAGGGCCACTGAAGCTTTCTTT. The chain recombines TRBV12-3 or TRBV12-4 with TRBJ1-1; 7 bases are shared with TRBD1. The V segment lost 6 bases and the J segment 4 bases; nucleotides outside the gene matches: 5. CDR3 length: 13 residues.